A selection of T cell receptor beta chains follows, all from one sample in a study of T cell repertoires in aging, cancer and after chemotherapy. From the multiplex PCR reads, TCRdb called clonotypes with MiXCR, one entry per CDR3 protein. The table records roughly 1,200 distinct CDR3 sequences, 50% to 70% of them present only once. Sequencing was performed on blood. The receptors come from a human donor with a blood cancer. Each CDR3 is given with its conserved first and last residue. A D gene is named only where the DNA matches it firmly. Size values are once, few and many counts, or a class for expanded clones, and some rows have none.

-,TRBD1,TRBJ1-3,TRBV30,TGTGCCTGGATGACAGGGTTGGGAAACACCATATATTTT,CAWMTGLGNTIYF
large,TRBD2,TRBJ2-1,TRBV6-2/TRBV6-3,TGTGCCAGCAGTTACGCGGGGGGTCCCTACAATGAGCAGTTCTTC,CASSYAGGPYNEQFF
-,TRBD1,TRBJ1-2,TRBV7-9,TGTGCCAGCAGCCGAGGGACAGGGGGTACTAACTATGGCTACACCTTC,CASSRGTGGTNYGYTF
-,TRBD1,TRBJ2-1,TRBV13,TGTGCCAGCAGCGCCGGACAGGGGAGATTGAATGAGCAGTTCTTC,CASSAGQGRLNEQFF
-,TRBD1,TRBJ2-7,TRBV12-3/TRBV12-4,TGTGCCAGCAGTTTCCGGGACAGGGGCTACGAGCAGTACTTC,CASSFRDRGYEQYF
few,-,TRBJ1-3,TRBV6-5,TGTGCCAGCAGTTACGCGACAGATTCGGACTCTGGAAACACCATATATTTT,CASSYATDSDSGNTIYF
-,TRBD2,TRBJ2-5,TRBV27,TGTGCCAGCAGTCCTAGGCTAGCGGGGGGCCAAGAGACCCAGTACTTC,CASSPRLAGGQETQYF
-,-,TRBJ1-3,TRBV12-3/TRBV12-4,TGTGCCAGCAGTTTATACGGGGAGGAAAACACCATATATTTT,CASSLYGEENTIYF
-,-,TRBJ1-2,TRBV6-1,TGTGCCAGCAGTGAAGCAGGGCAGGGTCAAGATGGCTACACCTTC,CASSEAGQGQDGYTF
-,TRBD2,TRBJ2-2,TRBV15,TGTGCCACCAGCAGAGATAACCGACTAGCGGGGGGGCGGAACACCGGGGAGCTGTTTTTT,CATSRDNRLAGGRNTGELFF
-,-,TRBJ2-6,TRBV29-1,TGCAGCGTTTCTGTCTCTGGGGCCAACGTCCTGACTTTC,CSVSVSGANVLTF
few,-,TRBJ2-5,TRBV30,TGTGCCTGGAGTCAAAGTGGGGGGACCCAGTACTTC,CAWSQSGGTQYF
-,TRBD1,TRBJ1-2,TRBV19,TGTGCCAGTAAAGAATACAGGGGGAATGACTACACCTTC,CASKEYRGNDYTF
few,-,TRBJ2-3,TRBV5-4,TGTGCCAGCAGCTTGACCCAGAGAGATACGCAGTATTTT,CASSLTQRDTQYF
-,-,TRBJ2-3,TRBV5-4,TGTGCCAGCAGCTTGGCACTATCCACAGATACGCAGTATTTT,CASSLALSTDTQYF